This TCR beta chain was documented in a study of vaccination effects on CD4 cells after COVID-19. About this clone: Its antigen is not known.

ViraFEST used viral peptide pools to expand antigen-specific CD4+ T cells before sequencing. Cells that had been cultured for 10 days were the source of isolated CD4+ T cells. Clones were sequenced by immunoSEQ multiplex PCR, and TCRdb holds only the in-frame ones, with some missing. The table lists about 20,000 clones, approximately 63% of them singletons. Germline CDR1 is SGHVS and CDR2 is FNYEAQ. The CDR3 contains 17 residues. The V end lost 3 bases, the J end lost 1 base, and 18 bases lay between the germline ends. This material consisted of CD4+ T cells from PBMCs cultured with HCoV-229E spike peptides, taken before COVID-19 vaccination. The clonotype originates from a human donor who received a COVID-19 vaccine. J is TRBJ2-5 and V is TRBV7-6; D unresolved. The CDR3 spells CASSLNGRVSSQETQYF. As DNA, the CDR3 is TGTGCCAGCAGCTTGAATGGACGCGTTTCGAGCCAAGAGACCCAGTACTTC.